Listed here are 21 T cell receptor beta chains from one sample, sequenced in a study of response to subunit inactivated influenza vaccine. TCRdb itself ran the RT-PCR reads through MiXCR, one entry per CDR3 protein. The sample holds about 500,000 distinct CDR3 sequences; approximately 17% are singletons and the top ten take 3%. The sample here was CD4+ T cells sorted from PBMCs, taken less than 25 months after vaccination. The receptors stem from a man between 50 and 69 years old who received an inactivated influenza vaccine.

This chain links TRBV12-3 or TRBV12-4 with TRBJ2-1; no definite D call. V dropped 6 bases and J dropped 4 bases, with 10 bases sitting between them. The CDR3 covers 13 residues. CDR3 sequence (DNA): TGTGCCAGCAGCACCTACCCGTACAATGAGCAGTTCTTC. Translation: CASSTYPYNEQFF.

The V call is TRBV20-1, the J call TRBJ2-1; 14 positions match TRBD2. The CDR3 is 16 residues long. CDR1 DFQATT and CDR2 SNEGSKA come from the germline V gene (reference sequence). Trimming at V came to 5 bases and at J to 4 bases, leaving 7 bases not matched to a gene. The CDR3 bases are TGCAGTGCTCCGACTAGCGGGGGGGCGGGGTACAATGAGCAGTTCTTC. Translating gives CSAPTSGGAGYNEQFF.

A few counts support this clonotype. J is TRBJ2-2 and V is TRBV7-8; 7 bases match TRBD2. The CDR3 extends over 15 amino acids. From germline, CDR1 is SGHVS and CDR2 FQNEAQ. Losses at the gene ends were 2 bases for V and 6 bases for J; bases not matched to a gene: 6. The CDR3 nucleotides are TGTGCCAGCAGCTTAAGCGGGATACGGCCCGGGGAGCTGTTTTTT. This codes for CASSLSGIRPGELFF.

In this sample, this clonotype turned up a few times. The DNA for the CDR3 is TGTGCCAGCAGCGATTATCCGGGACAGGGTTACAATGAGCAGTTCTTC. As protein: CASSDYPGQGYNEQFF. This chain links TRBV7-9 with TRBJ2-1; 9 bases are shared with TRBD1. The CDR3 covers 16 residues. From germline, CDR1 is SEHNR and CDR2 FQNEAQ (reference sequence). With V trimmed by 5 bases and J by 4 bases, 9 bases remained unmatched. Supplemented by reference TRBV7-9 and TRBJ2-1, the full variable domain reads DTGVSQNPRHKITKRGQNVTFRCDPISEHNRLYWYRQTLGQGPEFLTYFQNEAQLEKSRLLSDRFSAERPKGSFSTLEIQRTEQGDSAMYLCASSDYPGQGYNEQFFGPGTRLTVL.

CDR3 loop: CASRISGSKRELFF. The CDR3 nucleotides are TGTGCCAGCAGAATTAGCGGGAGTAAAAGGGAGCTGTTTTTT. The chain couples TRBV6-2 or TRBV6-3 to TRBJ2-2, with 9 nucleotides matching TRBD2. Germline lookup yields CDR1 MNHEY and CDR2 SVGEGT. The CDR3 consists of 14 residues. After removal of 6 bases from V and 9 bases from J, the junction contained 8 bases not matched to a gene.

The table lists this clonotype with a few counts. In nucleotides, the CDR3 is TGTGCCAGCAGCTTAGAGACAGCTGAAGCTTTCTTT. Residues: CASSLETAEAFF. The gene calls are TRBV7-9 and TRBJ1-1; possibly TRBD1 for D (5 bases). The V end was cut by 1 base, the J end by 6 bases, with 6 bases between. The CDR3 consists of 12 residues. CDR1 and CDR2 (germline): SEHNR, FQNEAQ (reference sequence). Using reference TRBV7-9 and TRBJ1-1 for the parts outside the CDR3, the full variable domain is DTGVSQNPRHKITKRGQNVTFRCDPISEHNRLYWYRQTLGQGPEFLTYFQNEAQLEKSRLLSDRFSAERPKGSFSTLEIQRTEQGDSAMYLCASSLETAEAFFGQGTRLTVV.

This clonotype was counted ten times or more. This sequence joins TRBV2 and TRBJ1-1; D unclear. V lost 7 bases to trimming and J lost 2 bases, with 14 bases between them. Per the germline V gene, CDR1 is SNHLY and CDR2 is FYNNEI. The CDR3 is 14 residues long. CDR3 bases: TGTGCCAGCAAGCCCCATCTGAGTAACACTGAAGCTTTCTTT. It specifies CASKPHLSNTEAFF.

This chain links TRBV9 with TRBJ2-5, with D possibly being TRBD2 (6 bases). Germline CDR1 and CDR2: SGDLS and YYNGEE. Trimming removed 0 bases at V and 5 bases at J, with 14 bases between. There are 15 residues in the CDR3. CDR3 sequence: CASSVAAGLGETQYF. The DNA for the CDR3 is TGTGCCAGCAGCGTAGCTGCGGGGCTGGGGGAGACCCAGTACTTC.

Only a few counts were recorded for this clonotype. The genes are TRBV28 and TRBJ2-3; 7 bases line up with TRBD2. Germline V gives CDR1 MDHEN, CDR2 SYDVKM. The CDR3 has 16 residues. Germline trimming cut 5 bases from V and 2 bases from J; bases unmatched to any gene: 10. The DNA of the CDR3 is TGTGCCAGCAGTCCGGGGGGAGGCCTATACACAGATACGCAGTATTTT. This gives the protein CASSPGGGLYTDTQYF.

The sample holds a few counts of this clonotype. The chain links TRBV4-2 to TRBJ2-2, with D possibly matching TRBD1 (5 bases). CDR3 size: 18 residues. The V end lost 0 bases, the J end lost 0 bases, and 14 bases lay between the germline ends. CDR1 and CDR2 from the germline V gene are LGHNA and YNFKEQ. The CDR3 reads CASSQELRRQTNTGELFF. As DNA, the CDR3 is TGTGCCAGCAGCCAAGAGTTGCGCAGACAGACGAACACCGGGGAGCTGTTTTTT.

This clonotype was counted ten times or more. The V and J genes are TRBV15 and TRBJ2-2, with D uncertain. Per germline, CDR1 LNHNV and CDR2 YYDKDF (reference sequence). V was clipped by 0 bases and J by 8 bases, with 13 bases between them. The CDR3 spans 15 residues. CDR3 sequence (DNA): TGTGCCACCAGCAGAGATATGATCCCTCCGGGGGAGCTGTTTTTT. The encoded protein is CATSRDMIPPGELFF.

This clonotype has at least ten counts. The V call is TRBV10-3, the J call TRBJ2-1; unclear D gene. There are 14 residues in the CDR3. Between the trimmed V and J ends, which lost 0 bases and 5 bases, there was a span of 8 bases. Looked up from germline, CDR1 is ENHRY and CDR2 is SYGVKD. The CDR3 DNA follows: TGTGCCATCAGTGAGTCGAAAATGGACAATGAGCAGTTCTTC. Translating gives CAISESKMDNEQFF.

This chain connects TRBV28 to TRBJ2-3; TRBD1 agrees at 9 bases. Germline CDR1 is MDHEN and CDR2 is SYDVKM. The V and J ends lost 4 bases and 8 bases, in that order; junction bases with no gene match: 19. This CDR3 region has 18 residues. CDR3 region: CASSSNMGQGRVQGTQYF. The CDR3 DNA follows: TGTGCCAGCAGTTCGAATATGGGACAGGGAAGGGTACAGGGTACGCAGTATTTT.

This clonotype turned up a few times. The rearrangement links TRBV6-4 to TRBJ2-1; a possible D gene is TRBD2 (6 bases). The CDR3 covers 15 residues. V was shortened by 4 bases and J by 0 bases, with 10 bases between the two germline ends. Germline V gene lookup returns CDR1 MRHNA and CDR2 SNTAGT. The CDR3 loop reads CASSAGGNSYNEQFF. CDR3 coding DNA: TGTGCCAGCAGTGCTGGGGGGAACTCCTACAATGAGCAGTTCTTC.

The chain recombines TRBV12-3 or TRBV12-4 with TRBJ1-1; D not certain. The V end was cut by 6 bases, the J end by 1 base, with 15 bases between. The CDR3 runs to 15 residues. The CDR3: CASRGNSLTNTEAFF. CDR3 coding DNA: TGTGCCAGCAGGGGGAACAGCCTAACGAACACTGAAGCTTTCTTT.

This chain joins TRBV11-2 and TRBJ2-7, with 9 positions matching TRBD1. Germline lookup yields CDR1 SGHAT and CDR2 FQNNGV. The CDR3 covers 15 residues. V gave up 3 bases and J gave up 1 base; unmatched junction bases: 4. The CDR3 DNA reads TGTGCCAGCAGCTTGAGGACAGGGGCTTCCTACGAGCAGTACTTC. It codes for CASSLRTGASYEQYF.

This chain links TRBV12-3 or TRBV12-4 with TRBJ1-2; D perhaps matches TRBD1 (6 bases). CDR3 size: 13 residues. Trimming took 6 bases from V and 6 from J, leaving 14 bases between them. In nucleotides, the CDR3 is TGTGCCAGCAGCGGACAGTTGTCGGATGGCTACACCTTC. Its translation: CASSGQLSDGYTF.

The table lists this clonotype with a few counts. The rearrangement joins TRBV4-3 to TRBJ2-7; 8 bases align to TRBD1. Germline-derived CDR1 and CDR2 are LGHNA and YSLEER. Unmatched junction bases numbered 4, after V lost 4 bases and J lost 5 bases. This CDR3 has 13 residues. CDR3 DNA: TGCGCCAGCAGCCGTACGGACAGGGACGAGCAGTACTTC. Its protein product is CASSRTDRDEQYF.

The sample holds a few counts of this clonotype. The gene calls are TRBV20-1 and TRBJ1-2; 8 bases map to TRBD1. V gave up 3 bases and J gave up 0 bases; unmatched junction bases: 3. Per the germline V gene, CDR1 is DFQATT and CDR2 is SNEGSKA (reference sequence). The CDR3 length is 14 residues. The CDR3 protein is CSASVQGANYGYTF. Written as DNA, the CDR3 is TGCAGTGCTAGCGTACAGGGGGCTAACTATGGCTACACCTTC.

V is TRBV30 and J is TRBJ1-5; D call uncertain. The CDR3 length is 13 residues. Germline V lookup: CDR1 GTSNPN, CDR2 SVGIG (reference sequence). The V end lost 5 bases, the J end lost 7 bases, and 15 bases lay between the germline ends. This CDR3 reads CAWGGDRSQPQHF. The CDR3 bases are TGTGCCTGGGGTGGGGATCGCAGCCAGCCCCAGCATTTT.

This clonotype has at least ten counts. The rearrangement uses TRBV9 and TRBJ2-1; TRBD2 might be the D (5 bases). This CDR3 contains 11 residues. Trimming pared 7 bases from V and 6 bases from J, leaving 8 bases between. Germline V gene sequence: CDR1 SGDLS, CDR2 YYNGEE. This chain's CDR3 is CASGSGNEQFF. The CDR3 DNA reads TGTGCCAGCGGGAGTGGCAATGAGCAGTTCTTC.